This TCR beta chain derives from a study of cytomegalovirus exposure and HLA in healthy donors. Turning to the study itself: Early release data held 75 million to 90 million unique TCRs from HLA-typed donors.

Regarding the study as a whole: It was confirmed in vitro that a few of the CMV-associated chains were specific for CMV antigens. The study put roughly 160 TCR beta chains on its list as cytomegalovirus-associated.

Concerning this clone: What it binds is unknown.

PCR used 60 Vbeta primers and 13 Jbeta primers. This table comes from immunoSEQ multiplex PCR, and its TCRdb copy is limited to in-frame clones, with some not included. The sample carries some 90,000 clones, less than 80% recorded once. There are 16 residues in the CDR3. Germline V gives CDR1 ENHRY, CDR2 SYGVKD. The junction had 8 bases not matched to a gene; V was cut back by 7 bases and J by 5 bases. V gene TRBV10-3 combines with J gene TRBJ2-2; TRBD2 agrees at 12 bases. Sequencing was carried out using PBMCs. The clonotype was recovered from a woman between 40 and 55 years old in good health and CMV-seronegative. CDR3 sequence: CAIKPTSGSITGELFF. The CDR3 region has the DNA TGTGCCATCAAGCCGACTAGCGGGAGTATAACCGGGGAGCTGTTTTTT.